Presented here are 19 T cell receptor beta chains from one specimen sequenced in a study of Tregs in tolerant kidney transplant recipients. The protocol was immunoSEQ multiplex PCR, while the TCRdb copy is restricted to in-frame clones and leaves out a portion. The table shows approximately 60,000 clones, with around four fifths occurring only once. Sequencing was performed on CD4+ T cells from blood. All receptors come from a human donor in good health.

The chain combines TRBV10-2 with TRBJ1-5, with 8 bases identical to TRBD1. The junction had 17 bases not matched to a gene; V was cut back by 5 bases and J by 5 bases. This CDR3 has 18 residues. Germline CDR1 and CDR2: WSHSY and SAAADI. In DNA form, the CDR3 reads TGCGCCAGCAGTACAGCCTCTCCCGGACAGGGAGGTCATCAGCCCCAGCATTTT. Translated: CASSTASPGQGGHQPQHF.

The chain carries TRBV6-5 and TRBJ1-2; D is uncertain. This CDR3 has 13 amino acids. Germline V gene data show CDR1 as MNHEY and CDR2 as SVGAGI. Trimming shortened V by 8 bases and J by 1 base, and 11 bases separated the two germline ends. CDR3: CASSRSLNYGYTF. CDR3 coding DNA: TGTGCCAGCTCGCGAAGCCTTAACTATGGCTACACCTTC.

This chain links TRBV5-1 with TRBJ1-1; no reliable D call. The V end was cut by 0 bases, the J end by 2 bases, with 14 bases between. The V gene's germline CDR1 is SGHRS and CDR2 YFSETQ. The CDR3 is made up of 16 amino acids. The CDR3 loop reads CASSLGAQALNTEAFF. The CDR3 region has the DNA TGCGCCAGCAGCTTGGGGGCGCAGGCCCTCAACACTGAAGCTTTCTTT.

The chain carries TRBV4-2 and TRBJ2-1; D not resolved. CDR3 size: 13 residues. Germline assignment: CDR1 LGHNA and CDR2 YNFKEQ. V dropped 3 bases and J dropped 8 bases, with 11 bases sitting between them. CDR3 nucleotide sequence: TGTGCCAGCAGCCACCCAAGGGCCGATGAGCAGTTCTTC. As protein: CASSHPRADEQFF.

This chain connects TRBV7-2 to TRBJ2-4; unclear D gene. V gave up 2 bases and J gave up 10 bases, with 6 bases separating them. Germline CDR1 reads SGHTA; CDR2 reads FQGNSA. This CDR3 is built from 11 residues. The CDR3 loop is CASSLLQIQYF. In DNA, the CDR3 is TGTGCCAGCAGCTTACTGCAAATTCAGTACTTC.

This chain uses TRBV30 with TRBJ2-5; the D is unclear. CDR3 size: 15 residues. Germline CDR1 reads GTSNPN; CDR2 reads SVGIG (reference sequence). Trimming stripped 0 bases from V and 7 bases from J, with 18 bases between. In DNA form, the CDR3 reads TGTGCCTGGAGTGTAGTATCCCCGCCTCAGTCGACCCAGTACTTC. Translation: CAWSVVSPPQSTQYF.

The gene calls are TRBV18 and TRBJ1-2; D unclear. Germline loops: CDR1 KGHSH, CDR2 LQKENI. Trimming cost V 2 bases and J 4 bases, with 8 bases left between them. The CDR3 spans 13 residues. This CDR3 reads CASSPEGFYGYTF. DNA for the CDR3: TGTGCCAGCTCACCAGAGGGCTTCTATGGCTACACCTTC.

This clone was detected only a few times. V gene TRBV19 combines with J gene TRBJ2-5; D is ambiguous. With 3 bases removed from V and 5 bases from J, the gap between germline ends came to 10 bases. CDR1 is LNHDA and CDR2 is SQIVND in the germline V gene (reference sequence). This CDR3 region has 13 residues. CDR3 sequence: CASSIMGRETQYF. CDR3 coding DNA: TGTGCCAGTAGTATCATGGGTCGGGAGACCCAGTACTTC.

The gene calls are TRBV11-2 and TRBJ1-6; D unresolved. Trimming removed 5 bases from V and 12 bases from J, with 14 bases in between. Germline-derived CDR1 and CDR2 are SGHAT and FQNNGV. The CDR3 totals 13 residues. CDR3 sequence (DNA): TGTGCCAGCAGCCCAGAGTCTTATAGACCCCTCCACTTT. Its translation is CASSPESYRPLHF.

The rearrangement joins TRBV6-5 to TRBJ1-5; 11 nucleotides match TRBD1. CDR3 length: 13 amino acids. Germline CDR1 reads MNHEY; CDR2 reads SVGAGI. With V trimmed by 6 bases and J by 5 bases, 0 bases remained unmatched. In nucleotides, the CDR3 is TGTGCCAGCAGGGGACAGGGGGATCAGCCCCAGCATTTT. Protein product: CASRGQGDQPQHF.

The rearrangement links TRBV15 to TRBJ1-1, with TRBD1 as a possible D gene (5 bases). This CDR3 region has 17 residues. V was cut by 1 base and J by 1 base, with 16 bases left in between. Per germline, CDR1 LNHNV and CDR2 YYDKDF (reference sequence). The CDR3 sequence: CATSRGLLGPSNTEAFF. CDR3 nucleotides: TGTGCCACCAGCAGAGGTCTCCTGGGGCCTTCGAACACTGAAGCTTTCTTT.

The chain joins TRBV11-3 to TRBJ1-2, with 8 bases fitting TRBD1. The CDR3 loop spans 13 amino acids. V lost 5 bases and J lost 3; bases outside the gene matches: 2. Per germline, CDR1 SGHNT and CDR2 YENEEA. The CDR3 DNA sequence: TGTGCCAGCAGCCAGGACAGGGACTATGGCTACACCTTC. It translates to CASSQDRDYGYTF.

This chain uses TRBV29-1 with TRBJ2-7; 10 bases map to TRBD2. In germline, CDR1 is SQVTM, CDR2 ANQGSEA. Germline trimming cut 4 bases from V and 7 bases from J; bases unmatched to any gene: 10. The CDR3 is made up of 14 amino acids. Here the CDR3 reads CSVGLSGRPLEQYF. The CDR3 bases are TGCAGCGTTGGTCTTAGCGGGAGGCCATTAGAGCAGTACTTC.

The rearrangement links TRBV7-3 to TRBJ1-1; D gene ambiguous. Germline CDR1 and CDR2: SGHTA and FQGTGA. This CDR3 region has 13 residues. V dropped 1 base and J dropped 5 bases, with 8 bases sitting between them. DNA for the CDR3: TGTGCCAGCAGCTTAAATCGTCGGACTGAAGCTTTCTTT. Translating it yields CASSLNRRTEAFF.

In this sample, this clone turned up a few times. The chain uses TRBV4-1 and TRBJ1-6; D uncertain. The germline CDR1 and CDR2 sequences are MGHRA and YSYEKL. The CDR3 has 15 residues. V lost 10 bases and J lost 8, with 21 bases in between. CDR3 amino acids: CATPSGLRTDSPLHF. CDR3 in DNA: TGCGCCACGCCTTCTGGCCTTAGGACTGATTCACCCCTCCACTTT.

CDR3 nucleotides: TGCGCCAGCAGCTACCTGACGGGGAACACTGAAGCTTTCTTT. The encoded protein is CASSYLTGNTEAFF. The chain carries TRBV5-1 and TRBJ1-1; D gene uncertain. The CDR3 length is 14 residues. CDR1 and CDR2 from the germline V gene are SGHRS and YFSETQ. The germline V and J ends were trimmed by 3 bases and 1 base, with 10 bases remaining between them. Drawing the rest from reference TRBV5-1 and TRBJ1-1, the complete variable domain is KAGVTQTPRYLIKTRGQQVTLSCSPISGHRSVSWYQQTPGQGLQFLFEYFSETQRNKGNFPGRFSGRQFSNSRSEMNVSTLELGDSALYLCASSYLTGNTEAFFGQGTRLTVV.

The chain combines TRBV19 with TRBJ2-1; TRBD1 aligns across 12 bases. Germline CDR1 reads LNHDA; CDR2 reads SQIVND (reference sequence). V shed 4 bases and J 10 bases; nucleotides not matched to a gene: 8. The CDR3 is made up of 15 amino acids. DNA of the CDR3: TGTGCCAGTAGTAGGTGGTGGGACAGGGGGCAGGAGCAGTTCTTC. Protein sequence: CASSRWWDRGQEQFF.

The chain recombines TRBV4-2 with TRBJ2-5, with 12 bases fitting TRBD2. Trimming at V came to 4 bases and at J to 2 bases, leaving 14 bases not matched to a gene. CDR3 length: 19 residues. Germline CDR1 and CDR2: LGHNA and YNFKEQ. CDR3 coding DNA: TGTGCCAGCAGCCCCTTACTAGCGGGAGGCATGGCGGGGCAAGAGACCCAGTACTTC. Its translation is CASSPLLAGGMAGQETQYF.

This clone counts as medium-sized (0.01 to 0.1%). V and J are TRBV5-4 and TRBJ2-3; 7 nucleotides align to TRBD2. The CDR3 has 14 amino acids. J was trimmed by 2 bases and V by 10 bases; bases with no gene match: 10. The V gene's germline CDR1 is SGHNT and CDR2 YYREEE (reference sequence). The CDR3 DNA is TGTGCCGGACTTAGGGAGGGGTTCACAGATACGCAGTATTTT. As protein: CAGLREGFTDTQYF. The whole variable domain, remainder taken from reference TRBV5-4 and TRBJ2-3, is ETGVTQSPTHLIKTRGQQVTLRCSSQSGHNTVSWYQQALGQGPQFIFQYYREEENGRGNFPPRFSGLQFPNYSSELNVNALELDDSALYLCAGLREGFTDTQYFGPGTRLTVL.